Listed here is a single TCR beta chain. The specificity of this receptor is unknown. Base qualities are not at hand, and no much larger clone is one base apart. The receptor library was made with 5' RACE. The data were produced on an Illumina HiSeq 2500. A second about 7 to 12 cycle PCR used a sample-barcoded 5' primer and a J-beta primer mix. A template-switch 5' adaptor carrying 12 random nucleotides introduced a unique molecular identifier onto each TCR beta cDNA molecule. Each sample yielded at least 2.5 million CDR3-containing paired-end reads. All of the RNA was converted into first-strand cDNA using the Mint cDNA synthesis kit, with a TRBC-specific oligonucleotide serving as the primer. All cDNA was treated with uracil-DNA glycosylase and then went through a first 18-cycle PCR with the universal primers M1SS and BC2_uni_R. The source study handled its data this way. For normalization, 1 million high-quality reads were randomly selected from each sample, with every read carrying a distinct molecular identifier. Reads with shared molecular identifiers were discarded instead of being binned into consensus sequences. CDR3 identification, clonotype clustering and error correction used MiTCR with a Q25 quality threshold and the strictest error-elimination algorithm. Lower-bound total TCR beta diversity was estimated with a nonparametric unseen species model using Euler transformation. TCRdb reran the public reads through fastp at Q25 and MiXCR, keeping productive beta chains. Every entry covers one CDR3 protein and lists the most common genes and DNA from its rows. TCRdb's processing, not the authors' own work, is the source of the V and J calls. The sample profile shows about 1.6 million distinct CDR3 sequences; about 35% of them were found once. 11% of the sample is held by the ten biggest clonotypes.

Donors were 30 to 45 systemically healthy Caucasian individuals from Russia aged roughly 6 to 90 years. Each donor gave 8 to 10 milliliters of peripheral blood, drawn into EDTA-treated Vacutainer tubes. Ficoll-Paque density-gradient centrifugation was used to isolate PBMCs, with at least 6.5 million per sample. Trizol reagent was used to extract total RNA from PBMCs, with at least 5 micrograms per sample. For every donor, an aliquot of PBMCs went through flow cytometry to measure the percentages of naive CD45RAhigh/CD27high T cells. The CDR3 covers 14 residues, taking in both the cysteine and the phenylalanine. Left in the record is the CDR3 DNA by itself, 42 bases read in frame from the first base. Trimming accounts for 4 bases at V and 7 bases at J, while the number of junction bases matched to no gene is 8. The germline V gene (reference sequence) specifies LGHDT as CDR1 and YNNKEL as CDR2. The sample originates from a study of blood T cells in healthy people across ages (dated by TCRdb to between 2014 and 2017). As for the study more broadly: In model experiments, template switching captured roughly one uniquely barcoded TCR beta cDNA molecule for every two T cells. To avoid experimental bias, donors of different ages were randomly spread across the sequencing lanes. Using deep sequencing normalized with unique cDNA molecular identifiers, the study measured how TCR beta repertoire diversity changes with age. Donors were grouped into four age groups: young (average roughly 17 years), middle-aged (approximately 41), aged (roughly 62) and long-lived (approximately 75). Two additional independent replicas of 1 million unique cDNA reads from the same blood draw were analyzed for two donors (one aged 18 to 30 and one aged 80 or older). Here is what the overall study found, with its caveats: Compared with the aged group, the long-lived group had more naive CD4+ T cells, fewer expanded clones and increased TCR diversity, suggesting age selection. Since profiling was done on bulk unsorted PBMCs, naive and antigen-experienced compartments could not be conclusively compared. Estimates of total diversity based on one million sequenced T cells were considered lower bounds and underestimates. Observed TCR beta diversity per million T cells fell roughly linearly with age, and a significant reduction was already apparent by age about 36. Because donor CMV infection status was unknown, age-related changes in expanded clonotypes were potentially confounded. There was a strong correlation between observed TCR beta diversity and the percentage of naive T cells measured by flow cytometry.

The receptor chain draws on TRBV3-1 and TRBJ2-5; 8 bases in between match TRBD1. The receptor's source is a woman aged 25 to 39 in good health. Sequenced material: blood. DNA sequence: TGTGCCAGCAGCCCGGCTACCCAGGGGGCGACCCAGTACTTC. Translated, this gives CASSPATQGATQYF.